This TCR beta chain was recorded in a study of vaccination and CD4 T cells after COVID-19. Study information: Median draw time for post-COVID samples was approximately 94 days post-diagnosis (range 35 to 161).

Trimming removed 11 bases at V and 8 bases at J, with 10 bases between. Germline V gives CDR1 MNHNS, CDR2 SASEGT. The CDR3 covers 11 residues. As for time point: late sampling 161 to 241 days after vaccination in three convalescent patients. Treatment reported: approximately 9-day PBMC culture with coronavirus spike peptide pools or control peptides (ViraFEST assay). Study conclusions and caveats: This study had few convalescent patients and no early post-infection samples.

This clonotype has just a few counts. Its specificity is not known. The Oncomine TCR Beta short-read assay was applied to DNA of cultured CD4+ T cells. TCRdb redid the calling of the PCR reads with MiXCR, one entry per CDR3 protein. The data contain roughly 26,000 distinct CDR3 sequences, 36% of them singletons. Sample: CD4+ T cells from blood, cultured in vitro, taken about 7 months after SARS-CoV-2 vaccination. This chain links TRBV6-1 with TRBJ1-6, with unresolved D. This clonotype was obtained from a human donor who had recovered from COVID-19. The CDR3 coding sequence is TGTGCCTGCGGGTCTGATTCACCCCTCCACTTT. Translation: CACGSDSPLHF.